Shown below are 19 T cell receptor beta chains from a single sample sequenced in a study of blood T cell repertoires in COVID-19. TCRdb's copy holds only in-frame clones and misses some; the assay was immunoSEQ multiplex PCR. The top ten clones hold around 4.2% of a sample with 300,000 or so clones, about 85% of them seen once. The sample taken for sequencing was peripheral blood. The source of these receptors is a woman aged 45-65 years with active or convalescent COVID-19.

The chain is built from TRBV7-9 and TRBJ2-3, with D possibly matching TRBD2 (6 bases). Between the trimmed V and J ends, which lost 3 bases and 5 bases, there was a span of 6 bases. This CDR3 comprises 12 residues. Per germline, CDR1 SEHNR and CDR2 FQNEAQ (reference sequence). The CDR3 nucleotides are TGTGCCAGCAGCTTTAGCGGAGATACGCAGTATTTT. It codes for CASSFSGDTQYF.

The CDR3 is CASSQLPGLAAFEQYF. CDR3 sequence (DNA): TGTGCCAGCAGCCAGCTTCCCGGACTAGCGGCTTTCGAGCAGTACTTC. The rearrangement joins TRBV4-2 to TRBJ2-7, with TRBD2 matching over 10 bases. V dropped 3 bases and J dropped 6; count of bases not matched to a gene: 11. Looked up from germline, CDR1 is LGHNA and CDR2 is YNFKEQ. The CDR3 loop spans 16 amino acids.

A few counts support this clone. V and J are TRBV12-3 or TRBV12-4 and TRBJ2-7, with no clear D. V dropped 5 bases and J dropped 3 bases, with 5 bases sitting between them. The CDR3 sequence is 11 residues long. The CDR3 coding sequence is TGTGCCAGCAGTAAACACTACGAGCAGTACTTC. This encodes CASSKHYEQYF.

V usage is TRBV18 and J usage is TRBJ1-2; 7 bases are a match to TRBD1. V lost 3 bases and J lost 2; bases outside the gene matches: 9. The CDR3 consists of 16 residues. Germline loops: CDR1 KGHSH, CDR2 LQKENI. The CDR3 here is CASSPPRTGPNYGYTF. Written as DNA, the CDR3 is TGTGCCAGCTCACCCCCCAGGACAGGCCCCAACTATGGCTACACCTTC.

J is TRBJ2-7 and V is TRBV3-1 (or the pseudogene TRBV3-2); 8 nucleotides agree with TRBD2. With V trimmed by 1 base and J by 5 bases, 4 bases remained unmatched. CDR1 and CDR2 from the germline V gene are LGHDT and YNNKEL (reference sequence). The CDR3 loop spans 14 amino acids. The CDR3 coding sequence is TGTGCCAGCAGCCAAGGCGGGAGGACCCACGAGCAGTACTTC. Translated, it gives CASSQGGRTHEQYF.

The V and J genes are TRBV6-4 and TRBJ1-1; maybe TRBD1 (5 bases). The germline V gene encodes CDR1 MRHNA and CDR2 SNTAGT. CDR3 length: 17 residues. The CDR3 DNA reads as TGTGGACGATTCACGAGTCAATTAGCGGCCGGGGCATCTGAAGCTTTCTTT. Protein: CGRFTSQLAAGASEAFF.

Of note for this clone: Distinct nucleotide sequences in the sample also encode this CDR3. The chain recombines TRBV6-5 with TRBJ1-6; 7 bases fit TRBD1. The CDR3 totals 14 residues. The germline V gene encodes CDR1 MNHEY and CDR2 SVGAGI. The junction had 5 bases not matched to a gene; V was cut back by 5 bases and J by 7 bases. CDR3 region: CASSRTGKNSPLHF. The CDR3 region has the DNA TGTGCCAGCAGTCGGACAGGAAAGAATTCACCCCTCCACTTT.

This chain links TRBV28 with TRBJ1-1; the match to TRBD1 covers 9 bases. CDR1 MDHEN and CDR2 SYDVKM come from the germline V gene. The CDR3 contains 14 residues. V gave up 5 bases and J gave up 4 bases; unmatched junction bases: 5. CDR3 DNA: TGTGCCAGCAGTAGGGACAGGGTGGGCACTGAAGCTTTCTTT. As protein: CASSRDRVGTEAFF. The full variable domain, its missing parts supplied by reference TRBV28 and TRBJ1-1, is DVKVTQSSRYLVKRTGEKVFLECVQDMDHENMFWYRQDPGLGLRLIYFSYDVKMKEKGDIPEGYSVSREKKERFSLILESASTNQTSMYLCASSRDRVGTEAFFGQGTRLTVV.

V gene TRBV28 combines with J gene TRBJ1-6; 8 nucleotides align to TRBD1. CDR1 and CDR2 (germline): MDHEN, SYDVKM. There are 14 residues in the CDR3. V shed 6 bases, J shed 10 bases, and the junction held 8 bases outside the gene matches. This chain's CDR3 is CASRPTGVGSPLHF. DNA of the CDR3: TGTGCCAGCAGGCCGACAGGGGTGGGGTCACCCCTCCACTTT.

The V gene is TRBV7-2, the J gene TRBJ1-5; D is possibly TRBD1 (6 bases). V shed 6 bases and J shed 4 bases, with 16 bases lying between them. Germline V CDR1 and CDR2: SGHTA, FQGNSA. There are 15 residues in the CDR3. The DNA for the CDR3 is TGTGCCAGCAGTCGAAAAACAGGGTTGAATCAGCCCCAGCATTTT. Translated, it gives CASSRKTGLNQPQHF. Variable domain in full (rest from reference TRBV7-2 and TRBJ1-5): GAGVSQSPSNKVTEKGKDVELRCDPISGHTALYWYRQSLGQGLEFLIYFQGNSAPDKSGLPSDRFSAERTGGSVSTLTIQRTQQEDSAVYLCASSRKTGLNQPQHFGDGTRLSIL.

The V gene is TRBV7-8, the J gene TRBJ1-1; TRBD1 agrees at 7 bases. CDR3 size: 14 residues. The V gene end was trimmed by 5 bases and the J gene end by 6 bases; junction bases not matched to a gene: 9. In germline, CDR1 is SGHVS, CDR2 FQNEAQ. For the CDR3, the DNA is TGTGCCAGCAGCAATCGGGACAGCTCATCTGAAGCTTTCTTT. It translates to CASSNRDSSSEAFF. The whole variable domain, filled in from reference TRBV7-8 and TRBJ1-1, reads GAGVSQSPRYKVAKRGQDVALRCDPISGHVSLFWYQQALGQGPEFLTYFQNEAQLDKSGLPSDRFFAERPEGSVSTLKIQRTQQEDSAVYLCASSNRDSSSEAFFGQGTRLTVV.

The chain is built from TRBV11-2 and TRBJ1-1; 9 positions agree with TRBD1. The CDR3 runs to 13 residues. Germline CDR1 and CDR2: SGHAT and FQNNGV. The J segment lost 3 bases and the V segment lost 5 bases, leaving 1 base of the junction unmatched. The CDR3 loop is CASSRDRDTEAFF. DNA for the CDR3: TGTGCCAGCAGCCGGGACAGGGACACTGAAGCTTTCTTT.

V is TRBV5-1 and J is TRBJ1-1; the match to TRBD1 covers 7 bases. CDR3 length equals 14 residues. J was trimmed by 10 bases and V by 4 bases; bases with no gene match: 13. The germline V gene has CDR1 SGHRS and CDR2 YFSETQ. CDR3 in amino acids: CASSSGQEASGAFF. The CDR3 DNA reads TGCGCCAGCAGCAGCGGACAGGAGGCGTCGGGAGCTTTCTTT.

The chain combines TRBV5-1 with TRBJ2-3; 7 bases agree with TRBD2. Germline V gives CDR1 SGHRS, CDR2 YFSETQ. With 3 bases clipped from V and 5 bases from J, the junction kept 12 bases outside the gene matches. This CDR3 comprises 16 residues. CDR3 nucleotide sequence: TGCGCCAGCAGCTCCGTTGGCGGGAGTACTGGAGATACGCAGTATTTT. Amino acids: CASSSVGGSTGDTQYF. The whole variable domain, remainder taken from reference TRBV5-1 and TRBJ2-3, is KAGVTQTPRYLIKTRGQQVTLSCSPISGHRSVSWYQQTPGQGLQFLFEYFSETQRNKGNFPGRFSGRQFSNSRSEMNVSTLELGDSALYLCASSSVGGSTGDTQYFGPGTRLTVL.

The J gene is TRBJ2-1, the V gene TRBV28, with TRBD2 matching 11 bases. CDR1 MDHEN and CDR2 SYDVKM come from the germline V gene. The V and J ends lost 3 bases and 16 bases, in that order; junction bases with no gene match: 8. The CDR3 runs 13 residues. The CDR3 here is CASSLTSGNGNFF. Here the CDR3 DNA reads TGTGCCAGCAGTTTGACTAGCGGGAACGGTAACTTCTTC.

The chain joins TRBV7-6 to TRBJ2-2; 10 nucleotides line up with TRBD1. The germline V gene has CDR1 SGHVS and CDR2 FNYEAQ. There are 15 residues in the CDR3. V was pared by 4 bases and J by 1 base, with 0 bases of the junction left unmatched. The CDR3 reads CASSWTGGNTGELFF. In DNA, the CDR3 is TGTGCCAGCAGCTGGACAGGGGGGAACACCGGGGAGCTGTTTTTT.

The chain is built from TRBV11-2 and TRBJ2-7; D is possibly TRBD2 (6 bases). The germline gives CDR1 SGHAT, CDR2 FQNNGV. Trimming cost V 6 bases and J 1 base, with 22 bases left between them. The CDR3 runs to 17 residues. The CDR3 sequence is CASRRPGGPDRSYEQYF. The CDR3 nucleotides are TGTGCCAGCAGACGGCCCGGGGGTCCGGACCGATCCTACGAGCAGTACTTC.

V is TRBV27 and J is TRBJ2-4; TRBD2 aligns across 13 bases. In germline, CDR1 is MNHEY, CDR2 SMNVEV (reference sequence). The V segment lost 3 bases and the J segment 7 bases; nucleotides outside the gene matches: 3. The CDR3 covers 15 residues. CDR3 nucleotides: TGTGCCAGCAGTTTCGGGACTAGCGGGAATAACATTCAGTACTTC. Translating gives CASSFGTSGNNIQYF.

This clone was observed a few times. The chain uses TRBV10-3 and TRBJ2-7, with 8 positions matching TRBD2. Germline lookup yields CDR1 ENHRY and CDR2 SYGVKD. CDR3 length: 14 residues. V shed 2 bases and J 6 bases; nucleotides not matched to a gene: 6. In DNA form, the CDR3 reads TGTGCCATCAGTGAGGCGGGGACTAGAATCGAGCAGTACTTC. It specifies CAISEAGTRIEQYF.